This T cell receptor beta chain was identified in a study of Graves' ophthalmopathy and Graves' hyperthyroidism. V was clipped by 5 bases and J by 1 base, with 12 bases between them. The V gene's germline CDR1 is SEHNR and CDR2 FQNEAQ (reference sequence). The CDR3 spans 14 residues. Amplification from RNA transcripts yielded the TCR beta CDR3 regions. HTBI primers were employed in first-round RT-PCR, then a second-round multiplex PCR followed. TCRdb recomputed calls from the multiplex PCR reads with MiXCR, one row per CDR3 protein. The sample includes about 210,000 distinct CDR3 sequences, 25% to 30% of them seen just once. Those donors who had ophthalmopathy presented with moderate-to-severe activity, a CAS of ≥3, a NOSPECS of ≥4 and a duration under 3 months. The authors isolated PBMCs from 9.5 to 10 ml of fresh peripheral blood. Study outcomes and limitations: Ophthalmopathy progression prediction by the model yielded a sensitivity of around 68% and a specificity of approximately 77%.

Turning to this clonotype: Its antigen is unidentified.

V and J are TRBV7-9 and TRBJ2-7; D gene ambiguous. This clonotype was sampled from a man in his fifties with Graves' ophthalmopathy. The sequenced material came from peripheral blood. CDR3 nucleotides: TGTGCCAGCAGCCCACCGACATGGTCCTACGAGCAGTACTTC. Its translation: CASSPPTWSYEQYF.